What follows are 10 T cell receptor beta chains derived from one specimen sequenced in a study of CD8 T cells in Susac syndrome. Reverse transcription used about 0.45 to 1 ug RNA and random hexamers. TCRdb independently ran MiXCR on the immunoSEQ multiplex PCR reads; one entry per CDR3 protein. The sample lists 150,000 or so distinct CDR3 sequences, about 96% seen once, with less than 0.15% in the top ten. Sequenced material: CD4+ T cells from PBMCs. These receptors all stem from a human donor with Susac syndrome.

This sequence joins TRBV20-1 and TRBJ2-5, with D hard to call. The V gene lost 5 bases and the J gene lost 2 bases, with 9 bases spanning the gap. The CDR3 runs 12 residues. Looked up from germline, CDR1 is DFQATT and CDR2 is SNEGSKA (reference sequence). CDR3 loop: CSASGPQETQYF. The CDR3 DNA is TGCAGTGCTTCCGGGCCTCAAGAGACCCAGTACTTC.

The chain couples TRBV6-2 or TRBV6-3 to TRBJ2-7; D tentatively fits TRBD1 or TRBD2 (5 bases each). Looked up from germline, CDR1 is MNHEY and CDR2 is SVGEGT. The CDR3 contains 14 residues. V dropped 7 bases and J dropped 0 bases, with 13 bases sitting between them. CDR3 sequence reads: CASNTPGTSYEQYV. The CDR3 DNA sequence: TGTGCCAGCAACACCCCCGGGACCTCCTACGAGCAGTACGTC.

The chain links TRBV30 to TRBJ2-1, with D possibly TRBD2 on 6 matching bases. V lost 0 bases, J lost 4 bases, and 16 bases lay in between. The CDR3 runs to 16 residues. The germline V gene encodes CDR1 GTSNPN and CDR2 SVGIG (reference sequence). DNA for the CDR3: TGTGCCTGGAGTGTGGGAATAGCGGTATATTACAATGAGCAGTTCTTC. The encoded protein is CAWSVGIAVYYNEQFF.

The genes are TRBV5-6 and TRBJ2-7, with 9 bases that match TRBD2. With 0 bases clipped from V and 0 bases from J, the junction kept 7 bases outside the gene matches. The CDR3 is made up of 17 amino acids. Germline lookup yields CDR1 SGHDT and CDR2 YYEEEE. The CDR3 spells CASSLGAGGSSSYEQYV. CDR3 DNA sequence: TGTGCCAGCAGCTTGGGAGCGGGGGGCTCCAGCTCCTACGAGCAGTACGTC.

V gene TRBV28 combines with J gene TRBJ1-1, with a tentative D call TRBD1 (5 bases). Trimming shortened V by 6 bases and J by 10 bases, and 12 bases separated the two germline ends. This CDR3 spans 11 amino acids. Germline V gene sequence: CDR1 MDHEN, CDR2 SYDVKM. CDR3 bases: TGTGCCAGCAGGAACCCGGGACTAGCTTTCTTT. It specifies CASRNPGLAFF. Together with reference TRBV28 and TRBJ1-1, the CDR3 gives the full variable domain: DVKVTQSSRYLVKRTGEKVFLECVQDMDHENMFWYRQDPGLGLRLIYFSYDVKMKEKGDIPEGYSVSREKKERFSLILESASTNQTSMYLCASRNPGLAFFGQGTRLTVV.

This sequence joins TRBV4-2 and TRBJ1-2, with D hard to call. The V end lost 1 base, the J end lost 6 bases, and 21 bases lay between the germline ends. The germline gives CDR1 LGHNA, CDR2 YNFKEQ. CDR3 size: 17 residues. CDR3 sequence: CASSQGGGGVLRDGYTF. In DNA, the CDR3 is TGTGCCAGCAGCCAAGGTGGAGGCGGGGTGCTGAGGGATGGCTACACCTTC.

CDR3 sequence: CASSFRGGLETQYF. The CDR3 DNA sequence: TGTGCCAGCAGTTTTCGGGGGGGGCTGGAGACCCAGTACTTC. The chain carries TRBV27 and TRBJ2-5; 8 bases are a match to TRBD2. With 3 bases clipped from V and 5 bases from J, the junction kept 5 bases outside the gene matches. The CDR3 totals 14 residues. Germline V CDR1 and CDR2: MNHEY, SMNVEV (reference sequence).

CDR3 coding DNA: TGCGCCAGCAGCCGATCGACAAGGGAGACCCAGTACTTC. This codes for CASSRSTRETQYF. This rearrangement joins TRBV5-1 to TRBJ2-5; D remains ambiguous. There are 13 residues in the CDR3. CDR1 and CDR2 (germline): SGHRS, YFSETQ. V was pared by 4 bases and J by 5 bases, with 12 bases between.

This clonotype showed up just a few times. V gene TRBV30 combines with J gene TRBJ1-5; 7 nucleotides line up with TRBD1. Germline values: CDR1 GTSNPN, CDR2 SVGIG (reference sequence). The CDR3 contains 13 residues. V trimming: 5 bases; J trimming: 4 bases; junction bases outside the gene matches: 5. The CDR3: CAWSGGGNQPQHF. CDR3 DNA: TGTGCCTGGTCAGGGGGAGGTAATCAGCCCCAGCATTTT.

V usage is TRBV6-5 and J usage is TRBJ2-1, with 8 bases aligning to TRBD2. The CDR3 spans 17 residues. Germline-derived CDR1 and CDR2 are MNHEY and SVGAGI. With V trimmed by 0 bases and J by 0 bases, 4 bases remained unmatched. The CDR3 coding sequence is TGTGCCAGCAGTTACTCCCTAGCGGGCAACTCCTACAATGAGCAGTTCTTC. Translation gives CASSYSLAGNSYNEQFF.